Listed below are T cell receptor beta chains from one sample, sequenced in a study of blood T cell repertoires in COVID-19. Assay used: immunoSEQ multiplex PCR; TCRdb lists only in-frame clones, some missing. Of 80,000 to 95,000 clones listed, 65% to 90% were seen once; the top ten hold 44%. Source material: peripheral blood. Source of these receptors: a man aged 80 or over with acute or convalescent COVID-19. Both conserved end residues are part of each CDR3. D genes are given only for firm matches. Size is omitted from some rows. Given values are once, few, many or a class for expanded clones.

>-|TRBD2|TRBJ2-3|TRBV18
CASSPEVAGRTDTQYF
TGTGCCAGCTCACCCGAGGTAGCGGGACGCACAGATACGCAGTATTTT
>-|-|TRBJ1-6|TRBV7-2
CASSLLGASSPLHF
TGTGCCAGCAGCTTATTGGGGGCTAGTTCACCCCTCCACTTT
>-|-|TRBJ1-2|TRBV29-1
CSVGAGTSYGYTF
TGCAGCGTTGGGGCAGGCACCTCGTATGGCTACACCTTC
>-|TRBD2|TRBJ2-3|TRBV4-3
CASSQDLGLAGGPYTQYF
TGCGCCAGCAGCCAAGATCTCGGACTAGCGGGAGGGCCTTATACGCAGTATTTT
>-|-|TRBJ2-3|TRBV5-1
CASSLTRADTQYF
TGCGCCAGCAGCTTGACCAGGGCAGATACGCAGTATTTT
>-|-|TRBJ1-2|TRBV6-5
CASSYQGNYGYTF
TGTGCCAGCAGTTATCAGGGAAACTATGGCTACACCTTC
>-|-|TRBJ2-1|TRBV7-3
CASRYGPNNEQFF
TGTGCCAGCCGTTATGGGCCTAACAATGAGCAGTTCTTC
>-|-|TRBJ1-2|TRBV14
CASSLTGYGYTF
TGTGCCAGCAGCCTAACAGGGTATGGCTACACCTTC
>-|-|TRBJ2-2|TRBV11-3
CASSLSVLTGELFF
TGTGCCAGCAGCTTATCTGTACTCACGGGGGAGCTGTTTTTT
>-|-|TRBJ1-1|TRBV19
CASGGSAGASVFEAFF
TGTGCCAGTGGGGGGTCGGCAGGCGCATCAGTCTTTGAAGCTTTCTTT
>-|-|TRBJ1-2|TRBV30
CAWSVRGSLPYGYTF
TGTGCCTGGAGTGTAAGGGGGTCCCTTCCCTATGGCTACACCTTC
>-|TRBD1|TRBJ1-1|TRBV9
CASSAQGAGMNTEAFF
TGTGCCAGCAGCGCGCAGGGGGCGGGGATGAACACTGAAGCTTTCTTT
>-|-|TRBJ1-5|TRBV28
CASSLLLEMGDQPQHF
TGTGCCAGCAGTTTACTCCTGGAGATGGGAGATCAGCCCCAGCATTTT
>once|TRBD1|TRBJ1-5|TRBV6-5
CASNQSGGRQPQHF
TGTGCCAGCAACCAGTCAGGGGGCCGTCAGCCCCAGCATTTT
>-|TRBD1|TRBJ2-2|TRBV5-1
CASSLGQGEIGELFF
TGCGCCAGCAGCCTGGGACAGGGGGAAATCGGGGAGCTGTTTTTT
>-|-|TRBJ2-5|TRBV5-1
CASSLTNSQETQYF
TGCGCCAGCAGCTTGACGAACAGCCAAGAGACCCAGTACTTC
>-|-|TRBJ2-2|TRBV27
CASSVTGSNTGELFF
TGTGCCAGCAGTGTAACAGGGTCGAACACCGGGGAGCTGTTTTTT
>-|-|TRBJ1-2|TRBV6-5
CASSSGKISYGYTF
TGTGCCAGCAGTTCAGGGAAAATATCCTATGGCTACACCTTC
>-|-|TRBJ1-6|TRBV4-2
CASSQDLQGSPLHF
TGTGCCAGCAGCCAAGATCTTCAGGGTTCACCCCTCCACTTT
>-|-|TRBJ1-1|TRBV7-9
CASKGMNTEAFF
TGTGCCAGCAAGGGGATGAACACTGAAGCTTTCTTT
>-|-|TRBJ2-2|TRBV5-4
CASSVDGTGELFF
TGTGCCAGCAGCGTGGACGGCACCGGGGAGCTGTTTTTT
>few|-|TRBJ1-1|TRBV18
CASSPDRPNTEAFF
TGTGCCAGCTCACCGGACAGACCGAACACTGAAGCTTTCTTT
>-|-|TRBJ1-1|TRBV5-1
CASSFPGGYTEAFF
TGCGCCAGCAGCTTCCCGGGAGGATACACTGAAGCTTTCTTT
>-|TRBD1|TRBJ2-5|TRBV7-2
CASSHGTGWETQYF
TGTGCCAGCAGCCACGGGACAGGGTGGGAGACCCAGTACTTC
>-|-|TRBJ1-6|TRBV21-1
CASSKVSSPLHF
TGTGCCAGCAGCAAAGTGAGTTCACCCCTCCACTTT
>-|-|TRBJ1-1|TRBV5-1
CASSPRGNTEAFF
TGCGCCAGCAGTCCAAGGGGGAACACTGAAGCTTTCTTT
>-|TRBD1|TRBJ2-3|TRBV7-8
CASRQTGGKDTQYF
TGTGCCAGCAGGCAGACAGGGGGCAAAGATACGCAGTATTTT